This T cell receptor beta chain was identified during a study of blood T cell repertoires in COVID-19. Study-wide background: Sites in the United States, Italy and Spain provided acute and convalescent COVID-19 samples.

This table comes from immunoSEQ multiplex PCR, and its TCRdb copy is limited to in-frame clones, with some not included. Of fewer than 500,000 clones detected, roughly 90% appear once; the ten largest clones hold more than 0.7%. Seattle enrolled patients during active infection and tracked them longitudinally. V was shortened by 0 bases and J by 2 bases, with 8 bases between the two germline ends. The CDR3 has 15 residues. The germline V gene encodes CDR1 SGHNT and CDR2 YENEEA. The TCR was taken from a man aged 18 to 29 with COVID-19, enrolled during active disease. Sequencing was done on a sample of peripheral blood. This sequence joins TRBV11-3 and TRBJ1-3; D unresolved. The CDR3 reads CASSLDGTPGNTIYF. The CDR3 DNA sequence: TGTGCCAGCAGCTTAGATGGCACCCCTGGAAACACCATATATTTT.